This T cell receptor beta chain was retrieved from a study of human T cells and chemical hapten exposure (dated by TCRdb to about 2021). Concerning the study at large: For sensitization, 2% DPC in acetone was applied to a roughly 2 cm by roughly 2 cm area of upper inner arm skin. The libraries were sequenced as a pool, and the TCR yield per sample differed mostly because of small variations in library volumes within the pool. Blood samples were taken from patients before sensitization (week 0) and then at 2, 6 and about 24 weeks after DPC sensitization. Patch testing on the upper back used Finn chambers containing 0.01% DPC, with scoring done after 6 days according to International Contact Dermatitis Research Group standards. Patients additionally received weekly therapeutic DPC doses to the scalp throughout the roughly 23-week study period. Alopecia areata with under or over 50% scalp involvement, alopecia totalis and alopecia universalis were represented in the patient cohort, which was mostly female. The study tracked peripheral blood TCR repertoire changes in vivo during primary and secondary sensitization to the hapten diphenylcyclopropenone (DPC) in alopecia patients. Under 30 alopecia patients gave blood for TCR sequencing at one to four time points (pre-sensitization, 2, 6 and 24 weeks). The paper as a whole reports these results and caveats: A positive correlation was found between the number of PT1 expanded TCRs and patch test score, with significance reached at thresholds 8, 16 and 32 but not 4. After repeated subsampling, the strength of the expansion versus patch-test correlation and the threshold at which it became significant changed. All patients had alopecia, a presumed autoimmune disease, so their immune response might differ from that of healthy individuals. Significantly more large CDR3 similarity clusters were formed by expanded TCRs than by pre-sensitization or healthy control sets, consistent with antigen-driven responses. No change with DPC sensitization was found in the number of TCRs above 1 in 1000 frequency, and no evidence of global repertoire structure alterations was found.

The method was RACE. Sequencing used a NextSeq 500. Library preparation attached unique molecular identifiers to individual cDNA molecules for quantitative, reproducible TCR counting. From each blood RNA sample, both TCR alpha and TCR beta chains were sequenced. The authors processed their data as follows. Samples had a median of about 96,000 TCRs, with a range from about 23,224 to 700,000. V, J and CDR3 annotation of the TCR reads was carried out using the Decombinator software suite. To make PS versus PT1 abundance plots, every sample was subsampled to the same number of TCRs (28,000). TCRs were defined as expanded if absent before sensitization and observed at least eight times at the 2-week time point. TCRdb's own reprocessing of the public reads used fastp at Q25 and MiXCR and kept productive beta chains. Entries are consolidated by CDR3 protein sequence, retaining the most common genes and DNA. The V and J calls here are based on TCRdb, not the publication. The sample records around 380,000 distinct CDR3 sequences, 5% to 6.5% of which are singletons. Of the sample, around 8.8% is held by the ten largest clones.

This sample's time point label indicates: pre-sensitization, week 0. The treatment or condition label on this specimen signifies: therapeutic diphenylcyclopropenone sensitization with weekly scalp DPC. Blood at each patch-test visit was drawn before the patch test was applied. Patients were eligible if aged 18 to 70, diagnosed with alopecia and judged suitable for DPC therapy, and pregnant patients were excluded. Total RNA was extracted from unfractionated whole blood that had been collected in Tempus Blood RNA tubes. This clonotype has a count of ten or more. There is no known antigen for this receptor. No much larger clone is present one base from it, and per-base qualities are unavailable. The germline V gene (reference sequence) specifies MNHNY as CDR1 and SVGAGI as CDR2. Its CDR3 holds 17 amino acids, cysteine through phenylalanine. Just CDR3 DNA is preserved here, 51 bases in frame from base 1. The V end loses 2 bases and the J end loses 0 bases, and a stretch of 11 bases separates them.

The material sequenced was whole blood, taken in connection with sensitization to the hapten diphenylcyclopropenone (DPC). This receptor was obtained from a woman between 18 and 29 years old with alopecia areata. Some clones in this sample may be carry-over from other donors' samples. This receptor chain uses TRBV6-6 and TRBJ1-6, with the D gene too uncertain to name. The DNA reads as follows: TGTGCCAGCAGTTACGCCTTGAGAAGCTCCTATAATTCACCCCTCCACTTT. Its translation is CASSYALRSSYNSPLHF.